This T cell receptor beta chain was documented in a study of Graves' ophthalmopathy and Graves' hyperthyroidism. The germline V gene encodes CDR1 SGHDN and CDR2 FVKESK. The CDR3 has 16 amino acids. The junction had 12 bases not matched to a gene; V was cut back by 4 bases and J by 4 bases. Amplified material comprised TCR beta CDR3 regions derived from RNA transcripts. The library came from an HTBI-primed first-round RT-PCR and a second-round multiplex PCR. A single record per CDR3 protein comes from TCRdb applying MiXCR to the multiplex PCR reads. The sample shows over a million distinct CDR3 sequences, less than 45% of them seen only once. Eligible hyperthyroidism cases comprised new diagnoses of under 2 months' duration in individuals aged 18 to 65. As to this clonotype: The antigen remains undetermined. It may be a read error: a sequence one base away is much more abundant.

Findings and caveats of the study: A 13-signature model separated ophthalmopathy from stable hyperthyroidism, about 90% sensitivity, about 81% specificity.

The rearrangement links TRBV14 to TRBJ2-7; 8 bases are shared with TRBD1. This sequence originates from an adult man with Graves' hyperthyroidism. Sequencing was done on a sample of peripheral blood or thyroid tissue (not recorded which). CDR3: CASSLTAQGAYYEQYF. CDR3 sequence (DNA): TGTGCCAGCAGCCTGACGGCGCAGGGGGCGTATTACGAGCAGTACTTC.